This TCR beta chain was obtained from a study of T cell responses to AZD1222 COVID-19 vaccine. Repertoires were generated with immunoSEQ multiplex PCR, while TCRdb's copy carries only in-frame clones and drops some. Here the sample spans 90,000 to 150,000 clones, roughly 87% being singletons. Trimming left V 6 bases short and J 2 bases short, with 11 bases between. Germline-derived CDR1 and CDR2 are PRHDT and FYEKMQ (reference sequence). The CDR3 is 13 amino acids. Concerning this clone itself: The antigen remains unidentified.

General study points: Females made up more of the donors, who were largely white British, and clonal diversity may have come out too low.

The source was peripheral blood, collected on day 0 of AZD1222 vaccination. The gene calls are TRBV13 and TRBJ2-7, with D maybe TRBD2 (5 bases). This receptor was identified in an adult in good health. Here the CDR3 reads CASRRKGAYEQYF. Written as DNA, the CDR3 is TGTGCCAGCAGACGGAAGGGAGCCTACGAGCAGTACTTC.